This TCR beta chain came from a study of blood T cell repertoires in COVID-19. This clone was detected a few times. Original data processing: Quantification of nucleated cells was approximated via reference gene primer amplification. TCRdb's copy holds only in-frame clones and misses some; the assay was immunoSEQ multiplex PCR. That table furnishes V, J and clone size, whereas the DNA furnished D and trimming. The sample has around 190,000 clones, roughly 88% seen once. Cohorts were assigned according to the clinical history that participants reported. Germline-derived CDR1 and CDR2 are SEHNR and FQNEAQ (reference sequence). The CDR3 sequence is 15 residues long. V was shortened by 5 bases and J by 0 bases, with 13 bases between the two germline ends.

Material: PBMCs or T cells enriched from blood (not recorded which). This receptor was taken from a man in his forties with acute COVID-19. The gene calls are TRBV7-9 and TRBJ1-1, with a possible D match to TRBD1 (6 bases). CDR3 in amino acids: CASSPGTHMNTEAFF. DNA for the CDR3: TGTGCCAGCAGCCCCGGGACACACATGAACACTGAAGCTTTCTTT.